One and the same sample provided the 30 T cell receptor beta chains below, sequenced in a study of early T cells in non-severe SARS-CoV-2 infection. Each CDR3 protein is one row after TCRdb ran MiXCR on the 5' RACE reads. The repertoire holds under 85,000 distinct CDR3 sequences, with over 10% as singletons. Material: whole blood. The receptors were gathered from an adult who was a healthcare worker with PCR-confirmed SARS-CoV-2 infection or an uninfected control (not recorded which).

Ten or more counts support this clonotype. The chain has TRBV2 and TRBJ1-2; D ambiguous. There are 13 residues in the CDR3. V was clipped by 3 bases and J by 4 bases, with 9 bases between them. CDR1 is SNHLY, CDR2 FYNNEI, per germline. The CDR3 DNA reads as TGTGCCAGCAGTGACTGGGTTAGCTATGGCTACACCTTC. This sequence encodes CASSDWVSYGYTF.

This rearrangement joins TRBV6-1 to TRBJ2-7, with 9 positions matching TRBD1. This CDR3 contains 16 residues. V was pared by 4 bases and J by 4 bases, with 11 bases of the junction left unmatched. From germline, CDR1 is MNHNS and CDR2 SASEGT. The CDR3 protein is CASSVAGTGNTYEQYF. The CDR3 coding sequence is TGTGCCAGCAGTGTCGCCGGGACAGGGAATACTTACGAGCAGTACTTC.

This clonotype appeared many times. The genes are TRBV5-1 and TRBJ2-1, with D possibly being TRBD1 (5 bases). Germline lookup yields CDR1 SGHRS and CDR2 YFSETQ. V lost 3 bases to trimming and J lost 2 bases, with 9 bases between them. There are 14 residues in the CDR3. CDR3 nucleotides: TGCGCCAGCAGCTCCCAGGGAACCTACAATGAGCAGTTCTTC. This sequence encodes CASSSQGTYNEQFF.

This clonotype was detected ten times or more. As DNA, the CDR3 is TGTGCCAGCAGTGGGGACAATGGTAATGAAAAACTGTTTTTT. As protein: CASSGDNGNEKLFF. The chain recombines TRBV25-1 with TRBJ1-4; TRBD1 might be the D (6 bases). Trimming left V 4 bases short and J 4 bases short, with 10 bases between. This CDR3 contains 14 residues. In germline, CDR1 is MGHDK, CDR2 SYGVNS.

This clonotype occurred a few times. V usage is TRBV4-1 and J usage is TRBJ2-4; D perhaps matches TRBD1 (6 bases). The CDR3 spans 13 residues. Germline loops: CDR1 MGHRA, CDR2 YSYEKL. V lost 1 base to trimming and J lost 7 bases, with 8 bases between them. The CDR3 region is CASSQVQGNIQYF. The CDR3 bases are TGCGCCAGCAGCCAAGTGCAGGGGAACATTCAGTACTTC.

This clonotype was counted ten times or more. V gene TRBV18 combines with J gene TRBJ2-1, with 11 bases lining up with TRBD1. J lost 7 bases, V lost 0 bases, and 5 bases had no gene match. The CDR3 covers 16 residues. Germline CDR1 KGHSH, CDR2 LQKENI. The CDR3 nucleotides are TGTGCCAGCTCACCACCGGGACAGGGGGTAGCAAATGAGCAGTTCTTC. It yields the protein CASSPPGQGVANEQFF.

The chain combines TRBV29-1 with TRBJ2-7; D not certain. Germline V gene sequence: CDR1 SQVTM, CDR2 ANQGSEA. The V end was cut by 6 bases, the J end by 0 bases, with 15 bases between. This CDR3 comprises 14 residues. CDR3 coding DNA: TGCAGCGTCGGAAACTTGAGAAGCTCCTACGAGCAGTACTTC. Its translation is CSVGNLRSSYEQYF.

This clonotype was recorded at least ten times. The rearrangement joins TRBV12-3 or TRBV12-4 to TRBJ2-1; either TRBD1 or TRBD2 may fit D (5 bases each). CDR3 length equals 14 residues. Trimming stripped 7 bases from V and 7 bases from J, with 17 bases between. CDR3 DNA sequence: TGTGCCAGCACCGAGGGGCAGGGTTGGAATGAGCAGTTCTTC. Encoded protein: CASTEGQGWNEQFF.

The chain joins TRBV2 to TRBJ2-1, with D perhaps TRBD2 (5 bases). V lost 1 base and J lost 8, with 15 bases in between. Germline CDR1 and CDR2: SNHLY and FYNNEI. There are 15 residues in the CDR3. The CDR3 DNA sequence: TGTGCCAGCAGTGAAGGTGAGGGTAGCTTGCATGAGCAGTTCTTC. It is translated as CASSEGEGSLHEQFF.

CDR3 sequence (DNA): TGCAGCGTTGAAGATCCCCAGGGAAATGAGCAGTTCTTC. This encodes CSVEDPQGNEQFF. The gene calls are TRBV29-1 and TRBJ2-1; TRBD1 might be the D (5 bases). The CDR3 has 13 residues. V was trimmed by 0 bases and J by 7 bases, leaving 10 bases between them. Germline V gene lookup returns CDR1 SQVTM and CDR2 ANQGSEA.

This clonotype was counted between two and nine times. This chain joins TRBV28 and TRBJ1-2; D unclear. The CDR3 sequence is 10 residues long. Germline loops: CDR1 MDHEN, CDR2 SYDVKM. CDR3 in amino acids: CATLDYGYTF. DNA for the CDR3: TGTGCAACGCTCGACTATGGCTACACCTTC.

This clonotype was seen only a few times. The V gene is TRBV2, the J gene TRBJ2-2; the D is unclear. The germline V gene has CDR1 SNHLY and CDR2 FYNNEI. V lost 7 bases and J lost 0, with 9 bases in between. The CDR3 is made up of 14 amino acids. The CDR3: CASKGYANTGELFF. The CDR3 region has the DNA TGTGCCAGCAAGGGCTACGCGAACACCGGGGAGCTGTTTTTT.

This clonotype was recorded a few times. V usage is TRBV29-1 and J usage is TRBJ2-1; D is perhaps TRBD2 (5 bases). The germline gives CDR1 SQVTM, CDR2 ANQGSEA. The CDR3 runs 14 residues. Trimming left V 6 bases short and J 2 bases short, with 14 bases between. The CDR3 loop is CSVETRSAYNEQFF. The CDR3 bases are TGCAGCGTGGAAACTAGATCCGCCTACAATGAGCAGTTCTTC.

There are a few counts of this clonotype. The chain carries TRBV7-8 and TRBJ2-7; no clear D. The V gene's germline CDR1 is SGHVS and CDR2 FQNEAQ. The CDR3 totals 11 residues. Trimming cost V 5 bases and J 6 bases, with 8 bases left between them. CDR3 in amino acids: CASSLQGEQYF. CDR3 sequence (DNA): TGTGCCAGCAGCCTCCAAGGCGAGCAGTACTTC.

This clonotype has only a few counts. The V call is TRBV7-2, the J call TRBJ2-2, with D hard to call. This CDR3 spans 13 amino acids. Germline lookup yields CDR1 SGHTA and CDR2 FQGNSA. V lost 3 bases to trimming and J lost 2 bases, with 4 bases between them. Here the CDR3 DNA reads TGTGCCAGCAGCTTGACTAACACCGGGGAGCTGTTTTTT. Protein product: CASSLTNTGELFF.

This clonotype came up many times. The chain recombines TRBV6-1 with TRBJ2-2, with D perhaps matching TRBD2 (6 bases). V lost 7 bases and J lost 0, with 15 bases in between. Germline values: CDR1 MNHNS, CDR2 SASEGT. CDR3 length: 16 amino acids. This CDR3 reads CASKLTSSANTGELFF. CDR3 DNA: TGTGCCAGCAAGCTAACTAGCAGCGCGAACACCGGGGAGCTGTTTTTT.

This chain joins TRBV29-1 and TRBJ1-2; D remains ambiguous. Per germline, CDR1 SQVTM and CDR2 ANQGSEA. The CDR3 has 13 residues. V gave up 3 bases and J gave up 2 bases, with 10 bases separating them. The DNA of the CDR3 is TGCAGCGTTGATCCCGGACGGAACTATGGCTACACCTTC. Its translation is CSVDPGRNYGYTF.

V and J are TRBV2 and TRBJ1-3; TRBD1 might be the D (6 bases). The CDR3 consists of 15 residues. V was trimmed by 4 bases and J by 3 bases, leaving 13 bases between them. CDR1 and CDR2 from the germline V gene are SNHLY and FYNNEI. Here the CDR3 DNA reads TGTGCCAGCAGTGGTCAAGGGGGAGGTGGAAACACCATATATTTT. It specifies CASSGQGGGGNTIYF.

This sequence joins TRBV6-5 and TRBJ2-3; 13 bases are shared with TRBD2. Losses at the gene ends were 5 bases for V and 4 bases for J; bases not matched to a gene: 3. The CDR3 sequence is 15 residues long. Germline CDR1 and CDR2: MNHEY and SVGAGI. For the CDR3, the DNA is TGTGCCAGCAGTCGGACTAGCGGGGGTCCAGATACGCAGTATTTT. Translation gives CASSRTSGGPDTQYF.

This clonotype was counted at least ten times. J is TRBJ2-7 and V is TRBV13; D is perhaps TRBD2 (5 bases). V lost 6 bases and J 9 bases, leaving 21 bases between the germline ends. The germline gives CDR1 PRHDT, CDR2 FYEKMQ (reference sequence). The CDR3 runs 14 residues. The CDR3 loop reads CASRRGLGSLRQYF. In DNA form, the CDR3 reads TGTGCCAGCAGGCGAGGGTTAGGGTCCCTAAGGCAGTACTTC.

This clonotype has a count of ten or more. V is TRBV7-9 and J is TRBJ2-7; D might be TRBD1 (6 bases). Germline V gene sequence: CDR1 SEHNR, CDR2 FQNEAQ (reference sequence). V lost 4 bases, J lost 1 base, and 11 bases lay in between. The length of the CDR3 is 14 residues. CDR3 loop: CASSWGTNSYEQYF. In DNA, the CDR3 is TGTGCCAGCAGCTGGGGGACAAATTCCTACGAGCAGTACTTC. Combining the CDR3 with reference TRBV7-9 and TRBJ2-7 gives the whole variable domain DTGVSQNPRHKITKRGQNVTFRCDPISEHNRLYWYRQTLGQGPEFLTYFQNEAQLEKSRLLSDRFSAERPKGSFSTLEIQRTEQGDSAMYLCASSWGTNSYEQYFGPGTRLTVT.

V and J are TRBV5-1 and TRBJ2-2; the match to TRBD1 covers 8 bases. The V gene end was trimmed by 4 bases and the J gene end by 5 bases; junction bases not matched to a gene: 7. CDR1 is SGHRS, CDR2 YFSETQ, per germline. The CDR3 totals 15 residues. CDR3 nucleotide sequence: TGCGCCAGCAGCCCCGGGACAGGATGGACCGGGGAGCTGTTTTTT. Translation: CASSPGTGWTGELFF.

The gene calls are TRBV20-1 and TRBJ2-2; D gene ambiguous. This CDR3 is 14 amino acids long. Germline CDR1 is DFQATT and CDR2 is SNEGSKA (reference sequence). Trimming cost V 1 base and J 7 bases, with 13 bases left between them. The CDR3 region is CSARVATLGGELFF. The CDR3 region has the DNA TGCAGTGCTAGAGTGGCCACCCTTGGCGGGGAGCTGTTTTTT.

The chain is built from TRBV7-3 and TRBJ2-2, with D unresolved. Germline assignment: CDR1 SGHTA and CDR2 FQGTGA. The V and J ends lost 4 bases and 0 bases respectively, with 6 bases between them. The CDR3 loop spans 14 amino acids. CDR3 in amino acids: CASSSKANTGELFF. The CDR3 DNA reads TGTGCCAGCAGCTCTAAAGCGAACACCGGGGAGCTGTTTTTT.

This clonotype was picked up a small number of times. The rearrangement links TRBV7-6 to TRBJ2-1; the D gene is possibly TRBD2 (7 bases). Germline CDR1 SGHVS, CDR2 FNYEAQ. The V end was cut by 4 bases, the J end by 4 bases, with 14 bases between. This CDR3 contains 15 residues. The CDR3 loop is CASSSRGGVYNEQFF. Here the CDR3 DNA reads TGTGCCAGCAGCTCGAGGGGGGGCGTATACAATGAGCAGTTCTTC.

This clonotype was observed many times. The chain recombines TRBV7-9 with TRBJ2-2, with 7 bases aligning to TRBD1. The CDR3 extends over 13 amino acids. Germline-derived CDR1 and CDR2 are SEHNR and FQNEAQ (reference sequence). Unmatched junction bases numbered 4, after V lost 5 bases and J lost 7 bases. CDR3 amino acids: CASSRQGDGELFF. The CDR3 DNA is TGTGCCAGCAGCCGACAGGGCGACGGGGAGCTGTTTTTT.

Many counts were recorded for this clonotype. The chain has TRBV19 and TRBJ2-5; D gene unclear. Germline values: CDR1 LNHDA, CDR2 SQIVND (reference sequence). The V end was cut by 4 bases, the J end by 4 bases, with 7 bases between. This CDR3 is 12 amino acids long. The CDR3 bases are TGTGCCAGTAGTAATCCGGGAGAGACCCAGTACTTC. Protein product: CASSNPGETQYF.

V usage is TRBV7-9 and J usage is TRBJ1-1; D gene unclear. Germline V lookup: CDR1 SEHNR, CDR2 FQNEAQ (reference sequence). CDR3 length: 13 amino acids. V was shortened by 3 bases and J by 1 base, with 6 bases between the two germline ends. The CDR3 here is CASSFTANTEAFF. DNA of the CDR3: TGTGCCAGCAGCTTTACAGCGAACACTGAAGCTTTCTTT.

The chain's CDR3 is CASSPLGSSLIGGEQYF. The CDR3 DNA is TGTGCCAGCTCACCACTTGGTAGTAGTCTTATCGGGGGAGAGCAGTACTTC. J is TRBJ2-7 and V is TRBV18; D perhaps matches TRBD2 (6 bases). CDR3 length equals 17 residues. The germline V and J ends were trimmed by 1 base and 7 bases, with 23 bases remaining between them. Per the germline V gene, CDR1 is KGHSH and CDR2 is LQKENI.

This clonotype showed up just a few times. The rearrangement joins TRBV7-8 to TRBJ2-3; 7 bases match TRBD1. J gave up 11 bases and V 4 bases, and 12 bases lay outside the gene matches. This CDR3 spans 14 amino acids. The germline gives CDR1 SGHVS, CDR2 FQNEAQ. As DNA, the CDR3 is TGTGCCAGCAGCTCCTACATGACAGGGAATAAGCAGTATTTT. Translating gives CASSSYMTGNKQYF.